This TCR beta chain was captured in a study of cytomegalovirus exposure and HLA in healthy donors. CDR1 and CDR2 from the germline V gene are GTSNPN and SVGIG (reference sequence). CDR3 size: 13 residues. V shed 7 bases and J 3 bases; nucleotides not matched to a gene: 8. Findings and limits, study-wide: Researchers catalogued some 160 TCR beta chains as cytomegalovirus-associated. A later analysis, which compared TCR beta chains of equal frequency, found the HLA-associated ones more clonally expanded. For TCR beta chains, V- and J-gene trimming was later linked to a missense DCLRE1C variant.

With 60 Vbeta and 13 Jbeta primers, the PCR was carried out. The table came from immunoSEQ multiplex PCR; TCRdb's copy has only in-frame clones and leaves some out. Among 30,000 or so clones listed, about 60% were seen once. This clone was detected a few times. Its target is unknown. When sampled, the donors appeared nominally healthy, though they likely had unrecorded immune exposures. This clonotype originated in a man aged 50 or older in good health and CMV-seropositive. The gene calls are TRBV30 and TRBJ1-1, with 7 positions matching TRBD1. Sequences were obtained from PBMCs. CDR3 region: CAYQGERYTEAFF. The CDR3 DNA sequence: TGTGCCTATCAGGGGGAGAGGTACACTGAAGCTTTCTTT.